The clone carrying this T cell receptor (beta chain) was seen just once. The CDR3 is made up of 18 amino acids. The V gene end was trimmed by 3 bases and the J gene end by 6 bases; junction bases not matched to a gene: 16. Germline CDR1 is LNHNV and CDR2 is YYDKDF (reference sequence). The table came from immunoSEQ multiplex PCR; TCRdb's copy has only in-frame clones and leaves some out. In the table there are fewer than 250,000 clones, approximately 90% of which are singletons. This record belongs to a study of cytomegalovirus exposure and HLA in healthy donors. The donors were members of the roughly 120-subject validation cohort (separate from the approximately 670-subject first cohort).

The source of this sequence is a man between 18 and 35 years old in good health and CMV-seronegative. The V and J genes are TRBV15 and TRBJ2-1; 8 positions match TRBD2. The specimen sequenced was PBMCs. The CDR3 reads CATSSESPFAGGSNEQFF. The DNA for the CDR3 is TGTGCCACCAGCAGTGAAAGTCCTTTCGCGGGGGGAAGCAATGAGCAGTTCTTC.